Given below is one T cell receptor beta chain in context. What it binds is not known. This sample stems from a study of cytomegalovirus exposure and HLA in healthy donors. Data came from immunoSEQ multiplex PCR; TCRdb stores just in-frame clones and leaves some out. Here the sample spans some 330,000 clones, more than 80% being singletons. Study results and caveats: The classifier reportedly diagnosed cytomegalovirus status with high specificity and sensitivity. A few CMV-associated chains proved CMV antigen-specific in vitro. Researchers counted around 180 TCR beta chains as cytomegalovirus-associated.

The CDR3 extends over 16 amino acids. In germline, CDR1 is MGHRA, CDR2 YSYEKL. J lost 5 bases, V lost 4 bases, and 12 bases had no gene match. Separate from the approximately 700-subject first cohort was the roughly 130-subject validation cohort, to which the donors belonged. The TCR originated in a woman younger than 35 in good health and CMV-seronegative. Material: PBMCs. This rearrangement joins TRBV4-1 to TRBJ2-7; the match to TRBD1 covers 9 bases. DNA for the CDR3: TGCGCCAGCAGCCTAAGGGGGGGACAGGGAGCTGACGAGCAGTACTTC. It yields the protein CASSLRGGQGADEQYF.